This TCR beta chain was sequenced during a study of blood T cell repertoires in COVID-19. Study-wide background: PBMCs, B-cell-depleted T cells, or T cells provided the cDNA or gDNA that made up the material.

Authors' processing steps: Using reference gene primer amplification, nucleated cell counts were estimated. Profiling relied on immunoSEQ multiplex PCR, and the TCRdb table lists in-frame clones only, not all of them. The V and J calls and the clone size are those of that table, but D and trimming were determined from the DNA. The sample consists of roughly 120,000 clones, more than 60% of them appearing once. Per germline, CDR1 SNHLY and CDR2 FYNNEI. There are 14 residues in the CDR3. The V end was cut by 0 bases, the J end by 4 bases, with 10 bases between. The sequenced sample was peripheral blood. The source of this sequence is a man between 65 and 80 years old with acute or convalescent COVID-19. This rearrangement joins TRBV2 to TRBJ2-7; D perhaps matches TRBD2 (7 bases). CDR3 sequence: CASSEAGGEYEQYF. The CDR3 DNA reads as TGTGCCAGCAGTGAAGCAGGGGGGGAATACGAGCAGTACTTC.